This TCR beta chain was identified in a study of patients and donors after allogeneic stem cell transplantation (dated by TCRdb to 2020 to 2021). The table lists this clonotype with a few counts. It has no known antigen specificity. The record has no base qualities; no much larger clone is one base away. The receptor library was made with RT-PCR. Sequencing took place on a NextSeq 550. Starting from the raw public reads, TCRdb applied fastp trimming at Q25, assembled clones with MiXCR and retained in-frame beta chains. Rows with a matching CDR3 protein are joined into one entry that keeps the most common DNA and genes. Recorded for this sample are approximately 38,000 distinct CDR3 sequences; more than 30% of them occurred a single time. 72% of the sample is in the top ten clones. Including cysteine and phenylalanine, the CDR3 has 11 amino acids. The read is trimmed to its CDR3 DNA, 33 bases read in frame from base 1. V lost 7 bases and J lost 8 bases, and the count of bases not matched to a germline gene is 6. Per the germline V gene, SQVTM is the CDR1 and ANQGSEA is the CDR2.

The chain was built from TRBV29-1 and TRBJ1-2; 8 bases in the middle match TRBD1. The material sequenced was blood, either unsorted or a sorted T cell fraction (not recorded which). The origin of this receptor is a human donor who was either an allogeneic HSCT recipient or a stem cell or donor lymphocyte infusion donor (not recorded which). It is not recorded whose cells these are; they may come from a transplant donor. The DNA reads as follows: TGCAGCGCCGGACAGGGTGTCGGCTACACCTTC. This gives the protein CSAGQGVGYTF.